A single sample is the source of the 2 T cell receptor beta chains below, sequenced in a study of Ad26.COV2.S vaccination and SARS-CoV-2 variants (dated by TCRdb to the early 2020s). Library preparation used the immunoSEQ multiplex PCR assay. TCRdb took this table from immuneACCESS and kept in-frame rearrangements with V and J called. Such tables lack part of the clones; where checked against another copy, unresolved V genes explain under half of the gap, and the rest is unexplained. The sample data list 400,000 to 450,000 clones, and roughly 90% of these were observed just once. The ten largest clones take up 12% of the sample. This specimen's treatment or condition label, interpreted: about 20 received Ad26.COV2.S at low or high dose, single or two shots; about 5 received placebo; per-sample allocation not given. For vaccine and placebo recipients, repertoires were sequenced using samples collected on day 63 after the first injection.

Here the sequenced sample was peripheral blood, taken in a trial of Ad26.COV2.S vaccine versus placebo. These receptors all stem from a person between 18 and 60 years old who received the Ad26.COV2.S COVID-19 vaccine or a placebo.

The chain is built from TRBV5-8 and TRBJ1-5; D unclear. The CDR3 runs to 13 residues. In germline, CDR1 is SGHTS, CDR2 YDEGEE. Trimming cost V 2 bases and J 7 bases, with 10 bases left between them. The CDR3 reads CASSFPRRQPQHF. The DNA for the CDR3 is TGTGCCAGCAGCTTCCCGCGCCGGCAGCCCCAGCATTTT.

The chain combines TRBV27 with TRBJ1-1, with D possibly being TRBD1 (5 bases). Germline V gene data show CDR1 as MNHEY and CDR2 as SMNVEV (reference sequence). Between the trimmed V and J ends, which lost 2 bases and 5 bases, there was a span of 12 bases. The CDR3 totals 14 residues. The DNA for the CDR3 is TGTGCCAGCAGTTTAGCAGGGTTGACAACTGAAGCTTTCTTT. It translates to CASSLAGLTTEAFF.